This T cell receptor beta chain was recorded in a study of T-cell reconstitution after alpha-beta-depleted transplantation in children. This sample's TCRbeta library carried unique molecular identifier barcodes. TCRdb processed the PCR reads anew with MiXCR; each CDR3 protein has one entry. The data show some 350,000 distinct CDR3 sequences, 10% seen once. Sequenced material: PBMCs from the stem cell graft donor, taken from the stem cell graft. This TCR was recovered from a human donor who donated a stem cell graft to a child with acute lymphoblastic leukemia.

The DNA of the CDR3 is TGCAGTGCAGGGACGGGGGAAGAGACCCAGTACTTC. Translating it yields CSAGTGEETQYF. The chain couples TRBV20-1 to TRBJ2-5, with a possible D match to TRBD2 (6 bases). Germline assignment: CDR1 DFQATT and CDR2 SNEGSKA (reference sequence). The V end was cut by 6 bases, the J end by 3 bases, with 11 bases between. This CDR3 is 12 amino acids long.